A single sample gave rise to the 25 T cell receptor beta chains below, sequenced in a study of human T cells and chemical hapten exposure. One entry per CDR3 protein results from TCRdb running MiXCR on the RACE reads. In the table there are about 380,000 distinct CDR3 sequences, approximately 4.4% of which are singletons. The sample's time point: patch test 1, 2 weeks after DPC sensitization. Treatment given: therapeutic diphenylcyclopropenone sensitization with weekly scalp DPC. The input for sequencing was whole blood, taken in connection with sensitization to the hapten diphenylcyclopropenone (DPC). The receptor set was obtained from a woman aged 50 to 60 with alopecia areata. Some clones in this sample may be carry-over from other donors' samples.

This clonotype was seen only a few times. The rearrangement links TRBV10-2 to TRBJ2-7; a possible D gene is TRBD1 (6 bases). The CDR3 has 13 residues. Trimming pared 7 bases from V and 5 bases from J, leaving 15 bases between. Germline CDR1 reads WSHSY; CDR2 reads SAAADI. The CDR3 spells CASTKQGSHEQYF. The CDR3 region has the DNA TGCGCCAGCACTAAGCAGGGGTCCCACGAGCAGTACTTC.

V gene TRBV6-6 combines with J gene TRBJ2-4, with a tentative D call TRBD2 (6 bases). CDR1 and CDR2 from the germline V gene are MNHNY and SVGAGI (reference sequence). CDR3 length equals 14 residues. V shed 10 bases and J shed 1 base, with 14 bases lying between them. CDR3 protein: CATSPREAKNIQYF. The CDR3 coding sequence is TGTGCCACCTCTCCTCGGGAGGCCAAAAACATTCAGTACTTC.

On this clonotype itself: This may come from a read error, since a much larger clone is one base off. The CDR3 coding sequence is TGTGCCAGCAGCCGCAAGGGACTAGCGGGCCGCCAAGAGACCCAGTACTTC. It codes for CASSRKGLAGRQETQYF. J is TRBJ2-5 and V is TRBV5-6; TRBD2 matches at 12 bases. Looked up from germline, CDR1 is SGHDT and CDR2 is YYEEEE. The J segment lost 1 base and the V segment lost 4 bases, leaving 8 bases of the junction unmatched. The CDR3 runs to 17 residues.

This clonotype was observed a few times. This rearrangement joins TRBV7-9 to TRBJ1-2; 9 bases agree with TRBD1. Germline assignment: CDR1 SEHNR and CDR2 FQNEAQ (reference sequence). This CDR3 is built from 15 residues. J was trimmed by 4 bases and V by 5 bases; bases with no gene match: 8. CDR3: CASSPVQGAVYGYTF. Written as DNA, the CDR3 is TGTGCCAGCAGCCCCGTACAGGGGGCTGTCTATGGCTACACCTTC.

This clonotype was recorded many times. This chain links TRBV10-3 with TRBJ2-7; the match to TRBD1 covers 8 bases. J lost 5 bases, V lost 7 bases, and 7 bases had no gene match. Germline V gene sequence: CDR1 ENHRY, CDR2 SYGVKD. The CDR3 runs to 13 residues. CDR3 protein: CAIKKTGVHEQYF. In DNA, the CDR3 is TGTGCCATCAAGAAGACAGGGGTCCACGAGCAGTACTTC.

The gene calls are TRBV10-3 and TRBJ2-1; 13 nucleotides line up with TRBD2. Trimming at V came to 4 bases and at J to 7 bases, leaving 4 bases not matched to a gene. The CDR3 spans 15 residues. Germline V CDR1 and CDR2: ENHRY, SYGVKD. The CDR3 DNA reads TGTGCCATCAGTGGGACTAGCGGGGGTGGGAATGAGCAGTTCTTC. Its protein is CAISGTSGGGNEQFF.

This clonotype was counted many times. CDR3 sequence (DNA): TGTGCCATCAAGGGGACAAACCAGGGCTACACCTTC. Amino acid sequence: CAIKGTNQGYTF. The chain employs TRBV10-3 and TRBJ1-2, with D possibly matching TRBD1 (6 bases). The CDR3 runs to 12 residues. Per germline, CDR1 ENHRY and CDR2 SYGVKD. Trimming removed 7 bases from V and 8 bases from J, with 14 bases in between.

The chain links TRBV29-1 to TRBJ1-1, with unresolved D. The V and J ends lost 6 bases and 6 bases respectively, with 11 bases between them. CDR1 SQVTM and CDR2 ANQGSEA come from the germline V gene. CDR3 length equals 11 residues. The DNA of the CDR3 is TGCAGCGTATCGGCAACTTCTGAAGCTTTCTTT. Its translation: CSVSATSEAFF. The full variable domain, its missing parts supplied by reference TRBV29-1 and TRBJ1-1, is SAVISQKPSRDICQRGTSLTIQCQVDSQVTMMFWYRQQPGQSLTLIATANQGSEATYESGFVIDKFPISRPNLTFSTLTVSNMSPEDSSIYLCSVSATSEAFFGQGTRLTVV.

This clonotype came up many times. An end of the junction differs from the germline gene, which may be a read error. The CDR3 DNA reads as TGTGCCAGCAGTTTAGGGGGAATCGGCGGCTACGATGAGCAGTTCTTC. This sequence encodes CASSLGGIGGYDEQFF. The V call is TRBV12-3 or TRBV12-4, the J call TRBJ2-1; D gene ambiguous. The CDR3 totals 16 residues.

This clonotype was seen ten or more times. The chain recombines TRBV6-4 with TRBJ1-2, with a weak D call TRBD1 (6 bases). Germline CDR1 MRHNA, CDR2 SNTAGT. This CDR3 contains 14 residues. Trimming removed 2 bases at V and 8 bases at J, with 15 bases between. CDR3 sequence reads: CASSDLTGQHGYTF. The DNA of the CDR3 is TGTGCCAGCAGTGACCTAACGGGACAACACGGCTACACCTTC.

There are many counts of this clonotype. The V gene is TRBV28, the J gene TRBJ2-1, with a tentative D call TRBD1 (5 bases). The CDR3 spans 14 residues. V was clipped by 2 bases and J by 6 bases, with 11 bases between them. Per germline, CDR1 MDHEN and CDR2 SYDVKM. The DNA of the CDR3 is TGTGCCAGCAGTTTAATCAGGGAAGCCAATGAGCAGTTCTTC. Translated, it gives CASSLIREANEQFF.

The chain carries TRBV7-9 and TRBJ2-7, with no clear D. The CDR3 is 12 amino acids. The germline CDR1 and CDR2 sequences are SEHNR and FQNEAQ (reference sequence). V lost 5 bases and J 6 bases, leaving 11 bases between the germline ends. The CDR3 nucleotides are TGTGCCAGCAGCCTCGCCCCGTCCGAGCAGTACTTC. Translated: CASSLAPSEQYF.

This rearrangement joins TRBV6-4 to TRBJ1-6; a possible D gene is TRBD1 (5 bases). The V end was cut by 3 bases, the J end by 7 bases, with 13 bases between. The CDR3 extends over 15 amino acids. In germline, CDR1 is MRHNA, CDR2 SNTAGT. The CDR3 sequence: CASSESTGGNSPLHF. The CDR3 nucleotides read TGTGCCAGCAGTGAGTCGACCGGGGGGAATTCACCCCTCCACTTT.

The chain recombines TRBV29-1 with TRBJ2-5, with D possibly TRBD2 on 6 matching bases. The V gene lost 3 bases and the J gene lost 3 bases, with 8 bases spanning the gap. CDR3 size: 12 residues. Germline assignment: CDR1 SQVTM and CDR2 ANQGSEA. This chain's CDR3 is CSVEGLEETQYF. Here the CDR3 DNA reads TGCAGCGTTGAGGGACTGGAAGAGACCCAGTACTTC.

This clonotype was counted a few times. This sequence joins TRBV24-1 and TRBJ2-1; 9 nucleotides match TRBD1. The CDR3 totals 16 residues. Germline V gene data show CDR1 as KGHDR and CDR2 as SFDVKD. Trimming at V came to 0 bases and at J to 4 bases, leaving 3 bases not matched to a gene. In DNA form, the CDR3 reads TGTGCCACCAGTGATTTGACGGGACAGGGTTACAATGAGCAGTTCTTC. Its protein is CATSDLTGQGYNEQFF.

This clonotype was detected many times. This sequence joins TRBV2 and TRBJ1-5; TRBD1 aligns across 7 bases. V was clipped by 7 bases and J by 7 bases; unmatched bases: 4. The CDR3 runs 12 residues. Germline CDR1 is SNHLY and CDR2 is FYNNEI. The CDR3 DNA follows: TGTGCCAGCAAGGCAGGGGGGCAGCCCCAGCATTTT. Amino acids: CASKAGGQPQHF.

This clonotype was recorded many times. V is TRBV6-5 and J is TRBJ2-7, with D possibly being TRBD2 (5 bases). The CDR3 is made up of 13 amino acids. The V gene lost 2 bases and the J gene lost 7 bases, with 12 bases spanning the gap. Germline loops: CDR1 MNHEY, CDR2 SVGAGI. As DNA, the CDR3 is TGTGCCAGCAGTTACCGGTCCCAGCGGGAGCAGTACTTC. This encodes CASSYRSQREQYF.

The genes are TRBV7-8 and TRBJ2-3, with 13 nucleotides matching TRBD2. This CDR3 comprises 20 residues. Germline V gives CDR1 SGHVS, CDR2 FQNEAQ. Trimming removed 5 bases from V and 4 bases from J; junction bases left unmatched: 18. This CDR3 is CASSPKRRWTGTSGADTQYF. The CDR3 nucleotides are TGTGCCAGCAGCCCAAAACGACGCTGGACTGGGACTAGCGGGGCAGATACGCAGTATTTT.

This clonotype has ten or more counts. The rearrangement uses TRBV12-3 or TRBV12-4 and TRBJ2-3; D not resolved. The CDR3 covers 13 residues. V gave up 7 bases and J gave up 0 bases, with 8 bases separating them. The CDR3: CASNDGSTDTQYF. The CDR3 DNA sequence: TGTGCCAGCAATGATGGCAGCACAGATACGCAGTATTTT.

In this sample, this clonotype turned up a few times. The chain uses TRBV29-1 and TRBJ2-1, with D perhaps given as TRBD1 or TRBD2 (5 bases each). The CDR3 spans 13 residues. Germline V lookup: CDR1 SQVTM, CDR2 ANQGSEA. Trimming left V 3 bases short and J 0 bases short, with 6 bases between. Here the CDR3 DNA reads TGCAGCGTTGAGGGGACCTCCTACAATGAGCAGTTCTTC. It specifies CSVEGTSYNEQFF.

This clonotype turned up a few times. The chain uses TRBV3-1 and TRBJ2-5; TRBD2 is a possible D gene (6 bases). There are 15 residues in the CDR3. In germline, CDR1 is LGHDT, CDR2 YNNKEL (reference sequence). V lost 0 bases and J 6 bases, leaving 14 bases between the germline ends. CDR3 residues: CASSQERGSKKTQYF. Here the CDR3 DNA reads TGTGCCAGCAGCCAAGAGCGGGGAAGTAAAAAGACCCAGTACTTC.

This clonotype has at least ten counts. V gene TRBV4-2 combines with J gene TRBJ2-7; possible D gene TRBD1, 6 bases. This CDR3 has 16 amino acids. Germline V gene sequence: CDR1 LGHNA, CDR2 YNFKEQ. V gave up 8 bases and J gave up 6 bases, with 26 bases separating them. The CDR3 protein is CASGFPRGKGYGEQYF. CDR3 nucleotides: TGTGCCAGCGGGTTCCCGAGGGGGAAAGGGTACGGCGAGCAGTACTTC.

The chain couples TRBV10-3 to TRBJ2-3; TRBD2 matches at 9 bases. With V trimmed by 3 bases and J by 4 bases, 8 bases remained unmatched. This CDR3 comprises 16 residues. Germline CDR1 ENHRY, CDR2 SYGVKD. The CDR3 loop is CAISEVPAGGPDTQYF. The CDR3 nucleotides read TGTGCCATCAGTGAAGTTCCAGCGGGAGGACCAGATACGCAGTATTTT.

The sample holds one count of this clonotype. A much larger clone differs by one base, so this may be a read error. The J gene is TRBJ1-1, the V gene TRBV29-1; D call uncertain. V was cut by 4 bases and J by 8 bases, with 11 bases left in between. The CDR3 runs to 11 residues. The V gene's germline CDR1 is SQVTM and CDR2 ANQGSEA. In nucleotides, the CDR3 is TGCAGCGTTGGTCGGGTGGCCGAAGCTTTCTTT. Its translation is CSVGRVAEAFF.

The rearrangement uses TRBV11-2 and TRBJ2-4; D uncertain. In germline, CDR1 is SGHAT, CDR2 FQNNGV. V was cut by 8 bases and J by 3 bases, with 11 bases left in between. CDR3 size: 13 residues. DNA for the CDR3: TGTGCCAGCCGTGGAGCTGACAAAAACATTCAGTACTTC. Amino acid sequence: CASRGADKNIQYF.